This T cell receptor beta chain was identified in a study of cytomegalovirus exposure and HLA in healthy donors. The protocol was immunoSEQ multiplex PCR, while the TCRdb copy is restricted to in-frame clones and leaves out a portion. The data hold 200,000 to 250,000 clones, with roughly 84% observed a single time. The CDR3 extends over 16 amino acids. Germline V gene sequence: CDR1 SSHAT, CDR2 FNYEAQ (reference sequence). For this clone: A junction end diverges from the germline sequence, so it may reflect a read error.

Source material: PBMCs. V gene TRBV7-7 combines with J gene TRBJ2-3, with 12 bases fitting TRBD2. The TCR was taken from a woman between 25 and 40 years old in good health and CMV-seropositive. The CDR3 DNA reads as TGTGCTAGCAGCCCTCGACTAGCGGGAGGCACAGATACGCAGTATTTT. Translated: CASSPRLAGGTDTQYF.